This TCR beta chain was found in a study of T cells after posttransplantation cyclophosphamide. Findings of the study overall: Later post-transplant blood repertoires were often dominated by donor CD8+ memory clones. Tissue-infiltrating T cells from skin or gut overlapped little with blood T cells. TRB clonality was highly associated with recipient CMV seropositivity and reactivation.

CDR3 length: 13 amino acids. Trimming stripped 2 bases from V and 8 bases from J, with 12 bases between. The germline gives CDR1 MNHNS, CDR2 SASEGT. Assay used: immunoSEQ multiplex PCR; TCRdb lists only in-frame clones, some missing. The specimen has 30,000 to 50,000 clones, none found just once. On the day of bone marrow donation, the related graft donor provided peripheral blood. This clone occurred many times. Its specificity is unknown. V gene TRBV6-1 combines with J gene TRBJ1-2; perhaps TRBD1 as D (5 bases). Source material: PBMCs. The origin of this receptor is a woman aged 50 to 60 in good health and a related stem cell transplant donor. CDR3 DNA: TGTGCCAGCAGTGAAATTAGCGGGGGGGGCTACACCTTC. This codes for CASSEISGGGYTF.